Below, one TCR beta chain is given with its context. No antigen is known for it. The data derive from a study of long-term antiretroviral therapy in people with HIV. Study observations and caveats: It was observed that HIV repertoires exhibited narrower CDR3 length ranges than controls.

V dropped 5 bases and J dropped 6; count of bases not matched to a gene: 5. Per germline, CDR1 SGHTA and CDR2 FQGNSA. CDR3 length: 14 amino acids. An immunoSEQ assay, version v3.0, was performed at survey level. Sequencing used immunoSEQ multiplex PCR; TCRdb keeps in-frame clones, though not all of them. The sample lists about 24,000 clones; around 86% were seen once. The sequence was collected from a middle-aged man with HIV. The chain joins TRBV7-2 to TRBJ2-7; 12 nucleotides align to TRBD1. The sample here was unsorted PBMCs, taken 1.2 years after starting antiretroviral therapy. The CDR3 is CASSPGQGASEQYF. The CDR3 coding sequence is TGTGCCAGCAGCCCGGGACAGGGGGCAAGCGAGCAGTACTTC.